This TCR beta chain came from a study of cytomegalovirus exposure and HLA in healthy donors (dated by TCRdb to 2016 to 2017). For context, the study as a whole: In an earlier analysis of approximately 640 of the donors, 250 to 350 Gb of sequence data and 100 million or so unique TCR beta sequences from about 190 million T cells were reported. Rather than drawing on any new phenotypic data, the later analysis identified candidate immune exposures from TCR beta sequences and the way those sequences occurred across donors. Both class I and class II loci were covered by HLA typing, at four-digit resolution. The T cell repertoires of around 730 subjects were profiled by immunosequencing and related to cytomegalovirus serostatus. In an earlier analysis of more than 550 of the donors, high-throughput TCR beta sequencing was used to judge whether each TCR beta V gene segment behaved as functional or pseudogenic. Genome-wide SNP genotypes for about 55% of the roughly 670 donors were used in a later genetic analysis, which treated that subset as a discovery cohort. The number of donors typed differed by locus, with about 629-630 for A, B, C, DRB1 and DQB1, about 500 for DQA1, some 570 for DPA1, and approximately 470 for DPB1. An early release that covered approximately 600 HLA-typed donors contained about 300 gigabases of sequencing data and tens of millions of unique TCR sequences. High-throughput TCR immunosequencing, statistical association of individual TCRs with disease status, and machine learning were combined to predict cytomegalovirus infection status. All discovery cohort repertoires had been generated on a single sequencing platform. Four to six DR-DQ haplotypes were handled as single units for association and clustering, since linkage in the cohort was strong. To study patterns of TCR occurrence, a later analysis re-analyzed previously published TCR beta repertoires from under 750 donors and added high-resolution HLA genotyping. Of the 300 to 500 genotyped donors, approximately 80% were placed in the genetic ancestry cluster associated with self-reported Caucasian donors. The study aimed to test whether signatures of past pathogen exposure could be identified by cataloging public T cell receptors. Across about 370 genotyped donors of the cohort, an average of about 240,000 unique TCR beta nucleotide sequences per donor were sequenced, and roughly a sixth of those sequences were non-productive. Along with the approximately 700-subject first cohort, a separate validation cohort of 120 different subjects was used. Alongside the repertoire data, information on donor age, sex, ethnicity and CMV serostatus was compiled. Broad study findings and their caveats: Linkage disequilibrium might explain the correlated functional status among segregating V segments, but an unknown experimental factor could not be ruled out. In a later genetic analysis, fewer N-insertions in productive TCRs were reported among donors in an Asian-associated ancestry cluster than the approximately 710-donor mean. In a later analysis, several top co-occurrence clusters were reported to appear linked to parvovirus B19, influenza, CMV and Epstein-Barr virus. According to a later analysis, most CMV-associated TCR beta chains appeared to be HLA-restricted, and the HLA associations seemed to be driven largely by CMV exposure. For the cohort, immune exposure information was limited to CMV serostatus. A further reported finding was that TCR beta sequences accurately predicted the HLA-A and HLA-B alleles for most subjects in the first cohort. Because the 87-base-pair reads could not distinguish some IMGT-functional V segments, including TRBV6-2 and TRBV6-3, those segments were excluded. The presence/absence analyses assumed that sequencing depth was roughly uniform across donors, and that assumption may not be true. Because HLA typing was unavailable for some donors at each locus, only the typed subset was used in association tests. The study gave a list of some 150 TCR beta chains associated with cytomegalovirus. Because counts were too low, approximately 18 rarely observed V segments, including chromosome 9 orphons, were excluded from the earlier analysis of fewer than 650 of the donors. When HLA alleles, especially DR and DQ, strongly co-occurred, TCR associations were difficult to assign to individual alleles. In a later analysis, HLA-associated TCR beta chains were found to be more clonally expanded and to have lower generation probabilities than equally common non-associated chains. In a later analysis, around 17,000 TCR beta sequences were associated with specific HLA alleles at a false discovery rate of 0.05. A cluster of highly shared sequence variants was judged likely to represent a technical artifact of the sequencing pipeline. The cohort was sequenced for TCR beta chains only, and without alpha or paired-chain data the features that could be detected were limited. In an earlier analysis of approximately 590 of the donors, most TCR beta V segments appeared in productive rearrangements about 90% or about 30% of the time, broadly matching IMGT annotations. According to a later analysis, TCR association rates differed among HLA loci, with DRB1 alleles showing the most associated TCRs and HLA-C alleles showing the fewest. While some public TCRs were present in many individuals, most TCR sequences turned up only very rarely across donors. A few of the identified cytomegalovirus-associated TCR beta chains were confirmed in vitro to be specific for cytomegalovirus antigens. In a later genetic analysis, a missense DCLRE1C variant was associated with V-gene and J-gene trimming of TCR beta chains, and the association was replicated in an independent cohort. The classifier was reported to diagnose cytomegalovirus status with high specificity and sensitivity in both the original and validation cohorts. It was suggested by the authors that the approach could potentially be generalized to other disease states and immunological phenotypes.

The germline V gene yields SNHLY for CDR1 and FYNNEI for CDR2. V loses 2 bases at its end and J loses 2 bases; junction bases beyond the gene matches: 22. The CDR3 sequence holds 21 residues, the cysteine and phenylalanine included. Only the CDR3 region is kept as DNA, spanning 63 bases read in frame from base 1. The library was prepared using the immunoSEQ multiplex PCR assay. For the multiplex PCR, a mixture combining 60 forward primers for TCR Vbeta segments and 13 reverse primers for TCR Jbeta segments was used. A multiplex PCR assay on genomic DNA amplified the CDR3 region of rearranged TCR beta genes. Amplified TCR beta libraries were sequenced as 87-base-pair reads on the Illumina HiSeq System. On the study's bioinformatics: Across the 670 or so repertoires, a later analysis counted 75 million to 90 million unique TCR beta chains, approximately 10 million of which were shared by at least two donors. Raw reads were error-corrected and collapsed into unique sequences with a nearest-neighbor algorithm that merged closely related sequences to remove PCR and sequencing errors. CDR3 sequences were aligned to IMGT reference sequences to assign V, D and J gene segments. For a sequence to be retained, at least a six-nucleotide match to both a V gene segment and a J gene segment was required. Rearrangements were classified as productive when the CDR3 lacked stop codons and remained in frame with V and J, and all other rearrangements were classified as non-productive. CDR3 was defined by IMGT convention, running from the second conserved V-encoded cysteine to the conserved J-encoded phenylalanine. Sequences without an unambiguous match to a single V gene segment were excluded from the earlier analysis of several hundred of the donors. In an earlier analysis of some 590 of the donors, V segments were called functional above 56.7% productive rearrangements and were called segregating when the between-donor standard deviation exceeded 5%. To diagnose cytomegalovirus status from the catalog of TCR beta chain sequences, a statistical classification framework was built. In a later analysis, TCR nucleotide sequences were compared against IMGT/GENE-DB human TR gene sequences so that V and J genes could be assigned. In a later analysis, CDR3 sequences and most-parsimonious VDJ recombination scenarios were assigned using the TCRdist pipeline. In a later analysis, every TCR beta chain was defined by the combination of its CDR3 amino acid sequence and its V-gene family, and reads without a unique V-gene family were dropped. In a later analysis, fewer than 650 highly shared, low-generation-probability nucleotide sequences were removed to address suspected cross-contamination and a sequencing artifact. For each public chain, a later analysis derived a clonal expansion index from normalized ranks of inferred template counts within each repertoire. Generation probabilities in a later analysis came from a VDJ recombination model fitted to out-of-frame rearrangements, and those results were checked against IGoR. A later analysis scored TCR-TCR, TCR-HLA and TCR-CMV co-occurrence with hypergeometric tests, applying a repertoire-size bias correction to TCR pairs. In a later analysis, false discovery rates were estimated by permuting HLA or CMV assignments 20 times. A later analysis grouped co-occurring TCRs with DBSCAN, adding TCRdist sequence similarity when clustering within HLA-allele-positive subsets. Repertoires with fewer than 30,000 or more than 120,000 public chains were left out of co-occurrence clustering, as were five repertoires with anomalous nucleotide sharing. TCRdb stores this immuneACCESS table with in-frame sequences only. Part of the clones is absent; in the studies checked, under half of the shortfall reflects unresolved V genes, and no reason is known for the rest. Clone size and V and J calls were adopted from that table, with D and trimming inferred from the DNA. Here the sample has approximately 150,000 clones; roughly 75% occur a single time. The ten top clones hold roughly 2.9% of the sample.

The cohort consisted of 650 to 700 healthy bone marrow donors. At the time of sampling, every cohort member was nominally healthy, though immune exposures that went unrecorded were likely present. The donor was CMV seronegative and belonged to the group of 380 or so seronegative cohort members. Every donor gave a peripheral blood sample, and the peripheral blood mononuclear cells from that sample were used for TCR beta sequencing. The Qiagen DNeasy Blood Extraction Kit was used to extract genomic DNA from the blood cell samples. Regarding this clone: Its antigen specificity is not known. No much larger clone is present one base from it, and per-base qualities are unavailable.

The specimen was PBMCs. The sequence was obtained from a female donor in good health and CMV-seronegative. Recombination joined TRBV2 with TRBJ1-2, with TRBD1 matching 8 junction bases. The CDR3 corresponds to CASSENFSPRQGSITNYGYTF. In nucleotide form, the sequence is TGTGCCAGCAGTGAAAATTTTTCCCCACGACAGGGGTCGATTACAAACTATGGCTACACCTTC.